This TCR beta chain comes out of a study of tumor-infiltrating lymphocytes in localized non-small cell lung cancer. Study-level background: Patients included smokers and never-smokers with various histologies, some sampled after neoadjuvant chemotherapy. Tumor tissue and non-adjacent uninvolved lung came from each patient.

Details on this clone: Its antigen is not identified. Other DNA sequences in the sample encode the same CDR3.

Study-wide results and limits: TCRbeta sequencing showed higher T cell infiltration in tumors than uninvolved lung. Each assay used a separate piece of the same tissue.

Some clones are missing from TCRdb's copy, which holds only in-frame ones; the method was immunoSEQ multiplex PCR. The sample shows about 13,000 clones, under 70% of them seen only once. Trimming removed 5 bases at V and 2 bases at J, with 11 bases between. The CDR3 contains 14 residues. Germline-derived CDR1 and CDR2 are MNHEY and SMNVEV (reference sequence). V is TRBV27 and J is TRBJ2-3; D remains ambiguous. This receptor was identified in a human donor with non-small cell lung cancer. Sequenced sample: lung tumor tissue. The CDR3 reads CASSLTKATDTQYF. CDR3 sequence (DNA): TGTGCCAGCAGTCTAACTAAGGCCACAGATACGCAGTATTTT.